The present T cell receptor beta chain was sequenced within a study of T-cell memory formation after mild COVID-19. This clonotype was detected many times. In germline, CDR1 is SGHTA, CDR2 FQGNSA. The CDR3 is 15 residues long. The ends were cut back, 5 bases at V and 2 bases at J, with 14 bases in the middle. TCRdb re-analysed the 5' RACE reads in MiXCR, keeping a single row per CDR3 protein. The sample comprises tens of thousands of distinct CDR3 sequences, roughly 8% of which are singletons, and 1.4% to 1.5% rests with the top ten. The sequence came from a man aged 18 to 30 who had mild COVID-19 (a few samples of this study predate the infection). Cell type and time point are not known. The sequenced sample was PBMCs or a T cell subset sorted from them (not recorded which). The chain links TRBV7-2 to TRBJ2-3; D gene unclear. The CDR3 bases are TGTGCCAGCAGCGAAGCGCCCGGATCCACAGATACGCAGTATTTT. Translating gives CASSEAPGSTDTQYF. Looking up the rest from reference TRBV7-2 and TRBJ2-3 gives the full variable domain: GAGVSQSPSNKVTEKGKDVELRCDPISGHTALYWYRQSLGQGLEFLIYFQGNSAPDKSGLPSDRFSAERTGGSVSTLTIQRTQQEDSAVYLCASSEAPGSTDTQYFGPGTRLTVL.